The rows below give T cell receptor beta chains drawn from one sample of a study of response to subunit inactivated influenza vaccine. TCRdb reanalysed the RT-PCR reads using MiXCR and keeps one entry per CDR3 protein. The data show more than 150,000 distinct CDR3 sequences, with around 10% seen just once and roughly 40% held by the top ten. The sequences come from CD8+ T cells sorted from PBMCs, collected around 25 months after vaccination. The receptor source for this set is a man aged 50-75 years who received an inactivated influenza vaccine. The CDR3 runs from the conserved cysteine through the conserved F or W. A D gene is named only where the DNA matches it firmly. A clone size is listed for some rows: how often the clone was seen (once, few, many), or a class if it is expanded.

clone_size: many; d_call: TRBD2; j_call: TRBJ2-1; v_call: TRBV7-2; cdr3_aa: CASSRGLAGGYNEQFF; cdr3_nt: TGTGCCAGCAGCCGAGGACTAGCGGGGGGTTACAATGAGCAGTTCTTC
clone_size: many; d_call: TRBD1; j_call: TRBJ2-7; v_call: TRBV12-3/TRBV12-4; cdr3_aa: CASSPGQGTYEQYF; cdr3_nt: TGTGCCAGCAGTCCGGGACAGGGGACCTACGAGCAGTACTTC
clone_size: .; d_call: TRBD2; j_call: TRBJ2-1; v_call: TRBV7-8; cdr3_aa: CASSSAGGLAYNEQFF; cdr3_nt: TGTGCCAGCAGCTCCGCCGGGGGACTAGCCTACAATGAGCAGTTCTTC
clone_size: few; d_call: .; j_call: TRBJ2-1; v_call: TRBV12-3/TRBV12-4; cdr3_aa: CASSFPRTRLSYNEQFF; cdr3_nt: TGTGCCAGCAGTTTCCCTAGGACTCGTCTTTCCTACAATGAGCAGTTCTTC
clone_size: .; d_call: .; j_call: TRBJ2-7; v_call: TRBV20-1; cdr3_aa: CSASGYSSYEQYF; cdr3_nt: TGCAGTGCTAGTGGGTATAGCTCCTACGAGCAGTACTTC
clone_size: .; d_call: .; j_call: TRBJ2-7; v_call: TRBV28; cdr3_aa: CASSFGTRSYEQYF; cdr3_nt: TGTGCCAGCAGTTTCGGGACCCGCTCCTACGAGCAGTACTTC
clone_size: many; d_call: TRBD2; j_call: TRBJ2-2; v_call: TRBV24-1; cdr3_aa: CATSDTSGLAGEYGELFF; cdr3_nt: TGTGCCACCAGTGATACCTCAGGACTAGCGGGGGAATACGGGGAGCTGTTTTTT
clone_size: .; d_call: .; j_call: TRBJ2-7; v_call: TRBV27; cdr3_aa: CASRPGHFTYYEQYF; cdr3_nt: TGTGCCAGCAGACCGGGACATTTCACTTACTACGAGCAGTACTTC
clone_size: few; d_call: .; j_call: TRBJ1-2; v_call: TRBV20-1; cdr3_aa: CSALPTAGIQYGYTF; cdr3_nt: TGCAGTGCTTTACCGACAGCAGGGATACAGTATGGCTACACCTTC
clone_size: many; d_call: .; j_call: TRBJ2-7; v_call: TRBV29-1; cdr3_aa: CSVETGTYEQYF; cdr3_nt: TGCAGCGTTGAAACAGGGACCTACGAGCAGTACTTC
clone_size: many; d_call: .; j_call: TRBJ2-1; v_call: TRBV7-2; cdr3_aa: CASRSGFNEQFF; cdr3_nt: TGTGCCAGCCGGTCGGGTTTCAATGAGCAGTTCTTC
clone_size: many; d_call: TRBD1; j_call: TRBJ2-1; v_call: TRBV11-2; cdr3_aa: CASSLDLFDRGSYNEQFF; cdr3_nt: TGTGCCAGCAGCTTAGATCTCTTTGACAGGGGTTCCTACAATGAGCAGTTCTTC
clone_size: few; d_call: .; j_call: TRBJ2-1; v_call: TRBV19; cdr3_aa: CASSIDWAVSSYNEQFF; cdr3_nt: TGTGCCAGTAGTATAGATTGGGCGGTCAGCTCCTACAATGAGCAGTTCTTC
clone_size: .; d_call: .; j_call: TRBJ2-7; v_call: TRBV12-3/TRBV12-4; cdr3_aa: CASSSAGNEQYF; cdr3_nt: TGTGCCAGCAGTTCCGCAGGGAACGAGCAGTACTTC
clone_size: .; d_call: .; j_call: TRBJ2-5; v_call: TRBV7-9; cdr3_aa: CASSLVARQENQYF; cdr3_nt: TGTGCCAGCAGCTTAGTTGCGCGCCAAGAGAACCAGTACTTC
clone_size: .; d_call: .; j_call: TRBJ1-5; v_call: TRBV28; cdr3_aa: CASSLYPGQPQHF; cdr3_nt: TGTGCCAGCAGTTTATATCCGGGTCAGCCCCAGCATTTT
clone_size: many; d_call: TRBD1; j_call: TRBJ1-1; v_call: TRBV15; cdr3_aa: CATSRFRGLDTEAFF; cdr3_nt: TGTGCCACCAGCAGATTCAGGGGGCTGGACACTGAAGCTTTCTTT
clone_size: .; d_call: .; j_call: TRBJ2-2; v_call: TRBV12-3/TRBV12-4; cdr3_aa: CASSLLSPRNTGELFF; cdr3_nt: TGTGCCAGCAGCCTCTTGTCGCCTAGGAACACCGGGGAGCTGTTTTTT
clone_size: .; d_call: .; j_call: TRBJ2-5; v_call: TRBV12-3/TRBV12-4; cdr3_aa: CASSFRGKETQYF; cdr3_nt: TGTGCCAGCAGTTTCCGGGGGAAAGAGACCCAGTACTTC
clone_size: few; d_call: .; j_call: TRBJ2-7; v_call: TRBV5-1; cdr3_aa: CASSLKGRVDEQYF; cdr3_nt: TGCGCCAGCAGCTTGAAGGGGCGGGTGGACGAGCAGTACTTC
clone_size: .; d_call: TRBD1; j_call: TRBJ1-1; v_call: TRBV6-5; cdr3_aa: CASRYPGQDILNTEAFF; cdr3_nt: TGTGCCAGCAGGTACCCGGGACAGGATATTTTGAACACTGAAGCTTTCTTT
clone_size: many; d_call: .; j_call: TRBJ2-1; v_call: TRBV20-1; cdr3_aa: CSARVPLRASYNEQFF; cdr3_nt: TGCAGTGCTAGAGTACCCCTAAGGGCGTCCTACAATGAGCAGTTCTTC
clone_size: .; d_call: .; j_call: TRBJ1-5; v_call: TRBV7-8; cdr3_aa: CASSPGPGQPQHF; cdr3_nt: TGTGCCAGCAGCCCCGGGCCTGGCCAGCCCCAGCATTTT
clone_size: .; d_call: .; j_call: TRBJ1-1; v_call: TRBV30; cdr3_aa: CAWSGGGGPSEAFF; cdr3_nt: TGTGCCTGGAGTGGGGGCGGTGGCCCGTCTGAAGCTTTCTTT
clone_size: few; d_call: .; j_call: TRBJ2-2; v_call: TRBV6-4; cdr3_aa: CASSDQPMGRELFF; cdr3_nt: TGTGCCAGCAGTGACCAGCCCATGGGCCGGGAGCTGTTTTTT